The clone carrying this T cell receptor beta chain was counted between two and nine times. Antigen unknown. Of the isolated RNA, all was reverse transcribed, and so the sequenced material was expressed TCRB transcripts. TCRdb's table, derived via immunoSEQ multiplex PCR, lists solely in-frame clones and lacks some. Here the sample spans under 250,000 clones, 13% to 15% being singletons. This sample was included in a study of beta chain features in type 1 diabetes. Findings of the study overall: Here, the possible influence of HLA type (on TCRB rearrangement) remained unresolved.

The source material was naive CD4+ T cells from blood. The origin of this receptor is a woman aged 40-49 years in good health.

DNA for the CDR3: TGTGCCAGCAGCCTAATGAGGGCTCTTGGCACAGATACGCAGTATTTT. Protein: CASSLMRALGTDTQYF. The V gene is TRBV5-4, the J gene TRBJ2-3, with a weak D call TRBD2 (5 bases). V dropped 4 bases and J dropped 1 base, with 16 bases sitting between them. CDR1 is SGHNT, CDR2 YYREEE, per germline (reference sequence). The CDR3 has 16 residues.